This TCR beta chain was profiled in a study of OX40 agonist ivuxolimab in advanced cancers. Turning to the overall study: The costimulatory receptor OX40 (CD134) was targeted by ivuxolimab, a fully human IgG2 agonistic monoclonal antibody. Intravenous ivuxolimab was administered to patients every 2 weeks at six dose levels: 0.01, 0.1, 0.3, 1.5, 3 and 10 mg/kg. Of the 50 to 55 dose-escalation patients, hepatocellular carcinoma was present in about 20, melanoma in approximately 15, renal cell carcinoma in 9 and head and neck cancer in 9. In the dose-escalation cohort, 65% to 90% of patients were male, and the mean age was around 60 years, with a range of 23 to 79. Patients were allowed to have had prior anti-PD-1, anti-PD-L1 or anti-CTLA-4 therapy, and approximately 40% of the dose-escalation patients had been treated with checkpoint inhibitors. Three dose-escalation patients achieved partial responses, one with hepatocellular carcinoma and two with cutaneous melanoma. Peripheral TCRbeta sequencing was intended to test whether TCR sequence diversity was altered and clonal T-cell expansion was caused by ivuxolimab. The paper covers the monotherapy dose-escalation part of the phase I ivuxolimab trial, which included N of about 50 patients. Overall study outcomes, separate from this receptor: At doses from 0.1 to 3.0 mg/kg, clonal expansion was seen in both CD4+ and CD8+ blood T cells between baseline and week 6. In the 0.1-3.0 mg/kg groups, partial responders had among the lowest normalized peripheral clonal expansion, particularly in CD8+ T cells. The antigen specificity of the peripheral T cells that underwent clonal expansion was not determined. Low levels of normalized T-cell clonal expansion were also shown by some nonresponding patients. On average, CD8+ T cells showed more expanded clones than CD4+ T cells after ivuxolimab.

To sequence the TCRbeta CDR3 region, genomic DNA was isolated from the sorted cells. The immunoSEQ Assay was used for sequencing of TCRbeta CDR3 regions. This is the immuneACCESS table as TCRdb keeps it, with only in-frame sequences that have V and J called. A part of the clones is gone; compared with another copy, unresolved V genes explain less than half, and the rest is unexplained. This sample is represented by roughly 50,000 clones; approximately 89% of them were singletons. The ten biggest clones cover 8.7% of the sample. The trial excluded patients who had a history of autoimmune disease or who were on systemic immunosuppression. In every dose cohort, peripheral blood was drawn for TCR sequencing at baseline, cycle 4 day 1, and cycle 7 day 1. The samples were drawn from a first-in-human, open-label, multicenter phase I dose-escalation trial of ivuxolimab. The trial enrolled adults with locally advanced or metastatic head and neck squamous cell, hepatocellular, melanoma or renal cell carcinoma. Before TCR sequencing, CD4+ T cells and CD8+ T cells were sorted from peripheral blood as separate populations.

Details on this clone: No cognate antigen has been identified for it. The sample holds no much larger clone one base away, and base qualities are not on file.

CDR1 and CDR2 (SGHAT, FQDESV) derive from the germline V gene (reference sequence). The germline V and J ends show losses of 3 bases and 2 bases respectively, and no gene match explains 12 bases of the junction. Its CDR3 holds 17 amino acids, cysteine through phenylalanine. The sequence is cut down to CDR3 DNA, 51 bases in frame from base 1. Sequenced material: CD4+ or CD8+ T cells sorted from blood, taken in a trial of the OX40 agonist ivuxolimab. The sequence is built from TRBV11-1 and TRBJ2-5, and TRBD2 aligns with 7 junction nucleotides. This TCR was recovered from an adult with an advanced solid tumor such as melanoma, head and neck, liver or kidney cancer. Read as DNA, the sequence is TGTGCCAGCAGCTTGTTCGTTATTGCTAGCGGACAAGAGACCCAGTACTTC. Translated, it reads CASSLFVIASGQETQYF.